The 17 T cell receptor beta chains in this list originate from one sample, sequenced in a study of OX40 agonist ivuxolimab in advanced cancers. Method: immunoSEQ multiplex PCR; TCRdb's copy keeps in-frame clones and lacks some. The sample yields about 26,000 clones, 85% seen once. Source: CD4+ or CD8+ T cells sorted from blood, taken in a trial of the OX40 agonist ivuxolimab. These receptors were obtained from an adult with an advanced solid tumor such as melanoma, head and neck, liver or kidney cancer.

The chain is built from TRBV11-3 and TRBJ2-7, with a possible D match to TRBD2 (6 bases). Germline CDR1 reads SGHNT; CDR2 reads YENEEA. This CDR3 is built from 14 residues. V was pared by 4 bases and J by 3 bases, with 13 bases between. CDR3 in amino acids: CASSSWGEGYEQYF. In DNA, the CDR3 is TGTGCCAGCAGCTCGTGGGGGGAAGGCTACGAGCAGTACTTC.

The chain joins TRBV6-1 to TRBJ2-7, with D uncertain. Trimming left V 2 bases short and J 0 bases short, with 8 bases between. This CDR3 has 14 residues. CDR1 is MNHNS and CDR2 is SASEGT in the germline V gene. CDR3 in DNA: TGTGCCAGCAGTGAACAGACTCACTCCTACGAGCAGTACTTC. Translated: CASSEQTHSYEQYF.

This clone was seen a single time. This chain links TRBV7-9 with TRBJ2-1; the match to TRBD2 covers 10 bases. Germline V CDR1 and CDR2: SEHNR, FQNEAQ (reference sequence). This CDR3 has 16 residues. V shed 3 bases and J 4 bases; nucleotides not matched to a gene: 6. The CDR3 DNA is TGTGCCAGCAGCTTGGGGCTAGCGGGAGTTTACAATGAGCAGTTCTTC. It translates to CASSLGLAGVYNEQFF.

This rearrangement joins TRBV4-1 to TRBJ1-1; D ambiguous. V shed 4 bases and J shed 1 base, with 10 bases lying between them. This CDR3 is built from 14 residues. Germline assignment: CDR1 MGHRA and CDR2 YSYEKL. The chain's CDR3 is CASSPILSNTEAFF. DNA for the CDR3: TGCGCCAGCAGCCCCATATTATCGAACACTGAAGCTTTCTTT.

This chain links TRBV7-9 with TRBJ2-7, with D unresolved. The ends were cut back, 3 bases at V and 2 bases at J, with 5 bases in the middle. Germline V CDR1 and CDR2: SEHNR, FQNEAQ (reference sequence). The length of the CDR3 is 12 residues. The CDR3 reads CASSFVPYEQYF. The CDR3 DNA is TGTGCCAGCAGCTTCGTCCCCTACGAGCAGTACTTC.

The chain carries TRBV7-3 and TRBJ2-3, with 12 bases matching TRBD2. The trim removed 5 bases at V and 3 bases at J, leaving 9 bases unmatched. The CDR3 spans 17 residues. Per the germline V gene, CDR1 is SGHTA and CDR2 is FQGTGA. The CDR3 DNA reads TGTGCCAGCAGCGCGGAACTAGCGGGAGGAAGGACAGATACGCAGTATTTT. Protein product: CASSAELAGGRTDTQYF.

This chain links TRBV4-3 with TRBJ2-6, with 10 bases lining up with TRBD2. The CDR3 length is 17 residues. Germline assignment: CDR1 LGHNA and CDR2 YSLEER. J lost 0 bases, V lost 1 base, and 0 bases had no gene match. The DNA for the CDR3 is TGCGCCAGCAGCCAAGGGACTAGCGGCTCTGGGGCCAACGTCCTGACTTTC. Residues: CASSQGTSGSGANVLTF.

V and J are TRBV7-6 and TRBJ2-1, with 7 bases identical to TRBD1. The CDR3 length is 14 residues. Germline assignment: CDR1 SGHVS and CDR2 FNYEAQ. V was clipped by 5 bases and J by 4 bases; unmatched bases: 5. CDR3 in amino acids: CASSQDRLYNEQFF. The CDR3 DNA reads TGTGCCAGCAGCCAGGACAGGCTATACAATGAGCAGTTCTTC.

The V and J genes are TRBV7-9 and TRBJ2-5; TRBD1 aligns across 8 bases. Germline loops: CDR1 SEHNR, CDR2 FQNEAQ (reference sequence). The CDR3 totals 16 residues. After removal of 5 bases from V and 0 bases from J, the junction contained 8 bases not matched to a gene. Here the CDR3 reads CASSDRQGHDQETQYF. The CDR3 bases are TGTGCCAGCAGCGATCGACAGGGGCATGACCAAGAGACCCAGTACTTC.

CDR3 nucleotide sequence: TGCGCCAGCAGCTTGGATTGGACAGAAGGAAACTATGGCTACACCTTC. This sequence encodes CASSLDWTEGNYGYTF. The J gene is TRBJ1-2, the V gene TRBV5-1; D is possibly TRBD1 (6 bases). Trimming removed 0 bases at V and 2 bases at J, with 14 bases between. The CDR3 loop spans 16 amino acids. Germline V lookup: CDR1 SGHRS, CDR2 YFSETQ.

The V call is TRBV11-2, the J call TRBJ2-7; D may be TRBD2 (5 bases). This CDR3 has 17 amino acids. V was trimmed by 5 bases and J by 4 bases, leaving 24 bases between them. Germline CDR1 and CDR2: SGHAT and FQNNGV. In nucleotides, the CDR3 is TGTGCCAGCAGCCCGGACCTAGGGAGCCACGGGGTGTACGAGCAGTACTTC. Translating gives CASSPDLGSHGVYEQYF.

V is TRBV9 and J is TRBJ1-2, with 9 bases that match TRBD1. V was pared by 3 bases and J by 8 bases, with 2 bases of the junction left unmatched. From germline, CDR1 is SGDLS and CDR2 YYNGEE. The CDR3 sequence is 12 residues long. CDR3 sequence: CASSGGQGGYTF. The CDR3 DNA sequence: TGTGCCAGCAGCGGGGGACAGGGCGGCTACACCTTC.

This clone turned up a few times. Its ends do not fully match the called genes, so a read error is possible. The chain is built from TRBV7-7 and TRBJ1-2; D unclear. The CDR3 has 15 residues. Germline V lookup: CDR1 SSHAT, CDR2 FNYEAQ (reference sequence). In DNA, the CDR3 is TGTGCTAGCAGCTTAGAGGTGAGAGCCTGTTATGGCTACACCTTC. It codes for CASSLEVRACYGYTF.

This rearrangement joins TRBV5-4 to TRBJ1-1; D gene ambiguous. The germline CDR1 and CDR2 sequences are SGHNT and YYREEE (reference sequence). Trimming cost V 6 bases and J 0 bases, with 9 bases left between them. CDR3 length: 13 amino acids. The CDR3 sequence is CASTRGMNTEAFF. CDR3 nucleotide sequence: TGTGCCAGCACGCGTGGGATGAACACTGAAGCTTTCTTT.

This clone came up a few times. The chain has TRBV7-9 and TRBJ2-5; the match to TRBD1 covers 9 bases. Per the germline V gene, CDR1 is SEHNR and CDR2 is FQNEAQ (reference sequence). The length of the CDR3 is 16 residues. V was pared by 3 bases and J by 1 base, with 6 bases of the junction left unmatched. The CDR3 DNA reads as TGTGCCAGCAGCTTGGGACAGGGACCACTCCAAGAGACCCAGTACTTC. Amino acid sequence: CASSLGQGPLQETQYF. The entire variable domain, with the rest obtained from reference TRBV7-9 and TRBJ2-5, is as follows: DTGVSQNPRHKITKRGQNVTFRCDPISEHNRLYWYRQTLGQGPEFLTYFQNEAQLEKSRLLSDRFSAERPKGSFSTLEIQRTEQGDSAMYLCASSLGQGPLQETQYFGPGTRLLVL.

The chain is built from TRBV6-4 and TRBJ1-1; D remains unclear. Germline values: CDR1 MRHNA, CDR2 SNTAGT. The CDR3 is 14 amino acids. Trimming cost V 3 bases and J 1 base, with 9 bases left between them. The CDR3 DNA reads TGTGCCAGCAGTGAATCGGGGTCGAACACTGAAGCTTTCTTT. This codes for CASSESGSNTEAFF.

CDR3 bases: TGTGCCAGCAGCCCCGGGACAGGGGATGGGGAGACCCAGTACTTC. Translating it yields CASSPGTGDGETQYF. V usage is TRBV7-3 and J usage is TRBJ2-5; 10 nucleotides agree with TRBD1. The germline gives CDR1 SGHTA, CDR2 FQGTGA. The V segment lost 5 bases and the J segment 5 bases; nucleotides outside the gene matches: 8. This CDR3 is built from 15 residues.